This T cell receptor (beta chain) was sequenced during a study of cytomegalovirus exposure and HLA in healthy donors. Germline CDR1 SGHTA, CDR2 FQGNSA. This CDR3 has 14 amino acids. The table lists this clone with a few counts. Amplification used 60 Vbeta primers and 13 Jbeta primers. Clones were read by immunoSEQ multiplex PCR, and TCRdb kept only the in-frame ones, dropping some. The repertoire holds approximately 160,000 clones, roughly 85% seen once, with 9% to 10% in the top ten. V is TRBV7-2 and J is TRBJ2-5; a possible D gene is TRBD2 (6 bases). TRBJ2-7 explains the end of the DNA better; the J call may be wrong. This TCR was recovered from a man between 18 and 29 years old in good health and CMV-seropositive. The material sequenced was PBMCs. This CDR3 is CASSIPGLNYEQYF. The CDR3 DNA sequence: TGTGCCAGCAGCATACCGGGACTGAACTACGAGCAGTACTTC.